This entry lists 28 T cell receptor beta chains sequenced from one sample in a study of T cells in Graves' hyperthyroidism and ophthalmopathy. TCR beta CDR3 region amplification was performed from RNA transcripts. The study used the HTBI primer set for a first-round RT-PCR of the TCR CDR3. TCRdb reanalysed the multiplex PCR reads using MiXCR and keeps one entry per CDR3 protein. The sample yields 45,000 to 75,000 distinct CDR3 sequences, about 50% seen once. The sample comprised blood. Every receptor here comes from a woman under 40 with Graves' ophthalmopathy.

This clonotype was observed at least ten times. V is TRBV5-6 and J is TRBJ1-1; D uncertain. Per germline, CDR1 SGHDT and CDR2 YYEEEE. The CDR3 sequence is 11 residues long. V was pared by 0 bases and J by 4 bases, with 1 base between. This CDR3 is CASSLATEAFF. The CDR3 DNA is TGTGCCAGCAGCTTGGCCACTGAAGCTTTCTTT.

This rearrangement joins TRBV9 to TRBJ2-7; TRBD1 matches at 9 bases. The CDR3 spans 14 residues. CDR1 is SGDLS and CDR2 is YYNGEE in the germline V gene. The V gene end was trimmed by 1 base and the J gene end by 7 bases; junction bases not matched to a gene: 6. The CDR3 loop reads CASSVPGQGREQYF. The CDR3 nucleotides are TGTGCCAGCAGCGTACCGGGACAGGGCCGGGAGCAGTACTTC.

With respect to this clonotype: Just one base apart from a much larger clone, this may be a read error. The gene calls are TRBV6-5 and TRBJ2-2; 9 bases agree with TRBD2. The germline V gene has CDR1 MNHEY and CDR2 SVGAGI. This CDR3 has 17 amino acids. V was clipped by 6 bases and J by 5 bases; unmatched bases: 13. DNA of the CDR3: TGTGCCAGCAGCGGGTTCGGTGCGGGAGGGGAGACCGGGGAGCTGTTTTTT. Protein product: CASSGFGAGGETGELFF.

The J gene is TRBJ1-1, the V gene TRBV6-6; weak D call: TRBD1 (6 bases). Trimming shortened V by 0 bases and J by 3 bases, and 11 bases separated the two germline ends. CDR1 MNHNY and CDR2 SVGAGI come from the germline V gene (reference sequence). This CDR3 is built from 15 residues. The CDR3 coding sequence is TGTGCCAGCAGTTACTCGGACAAGGGGGACACTGAAGCTTTCTTT. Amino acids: CASSYSDKGDTEAFF.

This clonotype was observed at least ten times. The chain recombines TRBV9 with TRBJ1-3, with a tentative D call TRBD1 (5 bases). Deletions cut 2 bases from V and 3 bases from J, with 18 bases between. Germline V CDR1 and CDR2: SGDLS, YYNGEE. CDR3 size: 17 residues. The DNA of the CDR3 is TGTGCCAGCAGCGTTGACCCACCGGGGGTGAGTGGAAACACCATATATTTT. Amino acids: CASSVDPPGVSGNTIYF.

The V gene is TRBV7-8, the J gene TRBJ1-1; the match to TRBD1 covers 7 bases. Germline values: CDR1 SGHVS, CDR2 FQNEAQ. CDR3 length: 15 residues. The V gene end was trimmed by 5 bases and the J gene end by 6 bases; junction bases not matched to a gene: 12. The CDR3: CASSPLTGAMSEAFF. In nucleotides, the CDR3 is TGTGCCAGCAGCCCACTCACAGGGGCGATGTCTGAAGCTTTCTTT.

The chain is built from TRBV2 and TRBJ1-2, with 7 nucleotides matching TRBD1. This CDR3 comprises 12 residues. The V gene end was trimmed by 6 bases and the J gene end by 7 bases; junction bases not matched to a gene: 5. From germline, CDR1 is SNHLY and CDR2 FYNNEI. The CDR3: CASSDREAGYTF. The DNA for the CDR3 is TGTGCCAGCAGCGACAGGGAGGCTGGCTACACCTTC.

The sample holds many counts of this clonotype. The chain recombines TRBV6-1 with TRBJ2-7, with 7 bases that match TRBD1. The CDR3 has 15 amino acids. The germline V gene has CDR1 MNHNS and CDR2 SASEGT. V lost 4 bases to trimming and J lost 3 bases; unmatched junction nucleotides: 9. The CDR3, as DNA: TGTGCCAGCAGTGTTCAGGGGGAACCCCACTACGAGCAGTACTTC. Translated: CASSVQGEPHYEQYF.

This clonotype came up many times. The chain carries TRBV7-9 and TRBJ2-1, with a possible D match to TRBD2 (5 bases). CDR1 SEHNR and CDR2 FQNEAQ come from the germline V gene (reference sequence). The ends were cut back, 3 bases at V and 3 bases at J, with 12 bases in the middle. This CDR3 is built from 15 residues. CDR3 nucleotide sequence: TGTGCCAGCAGCTTCGGAGGACCTTTCTACAATGAGCAGTTCTTC. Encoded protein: CASSFGGPFYNEQFF.

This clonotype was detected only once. The CDR3 here is CATSDRNRGIQETQFF. In nucleotides, the CDR3 is TGTGCCACCAGTGATAGAAACAGGGGGATCCAAGAGACCCAGTTCTTC. This chain connects TRBV24-1 to TRBJ2-5; 8 bases fit TRBD1. The DNA end lines up better with TRBJ2-1; the J call may be wrong. CDR1 and CDR2 from the germline V gene are KGHDR and SFDVKD. This CDR3 comprises 16 residues.

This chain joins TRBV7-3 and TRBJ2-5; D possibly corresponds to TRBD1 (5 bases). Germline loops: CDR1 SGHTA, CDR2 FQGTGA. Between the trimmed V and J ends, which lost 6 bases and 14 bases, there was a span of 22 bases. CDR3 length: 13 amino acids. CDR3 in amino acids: CASSQGNQETRYF. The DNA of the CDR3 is TGTGCCAGCAGTCAGGGAAACCAAGAGACCCGATACTTC.

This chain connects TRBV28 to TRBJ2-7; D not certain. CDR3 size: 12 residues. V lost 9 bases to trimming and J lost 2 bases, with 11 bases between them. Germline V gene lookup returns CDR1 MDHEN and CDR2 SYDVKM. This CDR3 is CASSILAYEQYF. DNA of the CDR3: TGTGCCAGTAGCATCTTAGCCTACGAGCAGTACTTC.

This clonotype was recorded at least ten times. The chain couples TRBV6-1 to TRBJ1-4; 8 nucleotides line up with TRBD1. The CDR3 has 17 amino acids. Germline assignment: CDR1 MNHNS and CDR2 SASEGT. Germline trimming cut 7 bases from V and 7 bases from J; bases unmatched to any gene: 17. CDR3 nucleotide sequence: TGTGCCAGCAAGGGAGCGACAGGGGCCTGGGGTACTGAAAAACTGTTTTTT. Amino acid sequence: CASKGATGAWGTEKLFF.

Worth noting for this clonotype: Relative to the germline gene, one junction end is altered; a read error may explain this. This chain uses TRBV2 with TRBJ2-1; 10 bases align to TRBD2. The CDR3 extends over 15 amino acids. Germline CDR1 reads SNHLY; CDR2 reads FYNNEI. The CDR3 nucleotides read TGTGCCAGCAGTGTTACTAGCGGGATCTCCCGTGAGCAGCCCTTC. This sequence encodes CASSVTSGISREQPF.

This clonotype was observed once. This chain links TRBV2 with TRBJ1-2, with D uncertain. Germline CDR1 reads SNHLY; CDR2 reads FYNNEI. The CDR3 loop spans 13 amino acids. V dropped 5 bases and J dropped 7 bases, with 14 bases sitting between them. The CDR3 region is CASSPTEVFGYTF. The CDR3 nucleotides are TGTGCCAGCAGTCCGACGGAGGTCTTTGGCTACACCTTC.

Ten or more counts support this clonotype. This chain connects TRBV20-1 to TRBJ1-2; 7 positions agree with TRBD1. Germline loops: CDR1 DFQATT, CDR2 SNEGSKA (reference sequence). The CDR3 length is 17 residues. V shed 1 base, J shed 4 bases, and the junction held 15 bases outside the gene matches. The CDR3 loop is CSARGETGSPNTYGYTF. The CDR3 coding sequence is TGCAGTGCTAGAGGGGAGACAGGGTCCCCGAACACCTATGGCTACACCTTC.

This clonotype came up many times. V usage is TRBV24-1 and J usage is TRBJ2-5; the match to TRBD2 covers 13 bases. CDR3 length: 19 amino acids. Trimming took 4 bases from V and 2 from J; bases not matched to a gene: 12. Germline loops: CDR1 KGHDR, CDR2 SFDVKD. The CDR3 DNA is TGTGCCACCAGTGACCAGACAGGTCTGGGACTAGCGGGGCAAGAGACCCAGTACTTC. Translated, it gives CATSDQTGLGLAGQETQYF.

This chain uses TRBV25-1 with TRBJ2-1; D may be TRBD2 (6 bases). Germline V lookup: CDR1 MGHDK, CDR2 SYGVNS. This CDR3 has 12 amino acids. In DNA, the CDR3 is TGTGCTAGAAGACTAGATCTCGATGAGCAGTTCTTC. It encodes CARRLDLDEQFF.

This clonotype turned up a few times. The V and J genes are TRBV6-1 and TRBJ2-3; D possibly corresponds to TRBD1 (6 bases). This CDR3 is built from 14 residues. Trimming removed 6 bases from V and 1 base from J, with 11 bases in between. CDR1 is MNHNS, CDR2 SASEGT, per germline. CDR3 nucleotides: TGTGCCAGCAGGGGGGCAGAAGGCACAGATACGCAGTATTTT. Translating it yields CASRGAEGTDTQYF.

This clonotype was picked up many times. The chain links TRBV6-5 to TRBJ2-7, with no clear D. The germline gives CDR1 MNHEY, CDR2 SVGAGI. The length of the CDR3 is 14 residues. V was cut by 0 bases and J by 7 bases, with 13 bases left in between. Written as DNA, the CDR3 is TGTGCCAGCAGTTACTCCCGGCAGGCCGGGGAGCAGTACTTC. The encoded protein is CASSYSRQAGEQYF.

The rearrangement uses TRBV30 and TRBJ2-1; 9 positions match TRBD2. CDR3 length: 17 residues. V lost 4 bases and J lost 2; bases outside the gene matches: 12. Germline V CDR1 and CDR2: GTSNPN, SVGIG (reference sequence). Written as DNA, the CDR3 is TGTGCCTGGAATAGCGGGAGTGCCTTTCACGCCTACAATGAGCAGTTCTTC. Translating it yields CAWNSGSAFHAYNEQFF.

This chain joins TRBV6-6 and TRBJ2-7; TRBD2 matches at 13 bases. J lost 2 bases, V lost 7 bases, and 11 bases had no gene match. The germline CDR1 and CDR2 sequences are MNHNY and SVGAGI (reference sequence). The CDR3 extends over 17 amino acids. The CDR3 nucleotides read TGTGCCAGCACCGCGGGACTAGCGGGACTCCGCGCCTACGAGCAGTACTTC. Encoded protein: CASTAGLAGLRAYEQYF.

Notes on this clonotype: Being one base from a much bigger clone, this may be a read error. Here the CDR3 reads CAWSSASNQPQHF. The DNA for the CDR3 is TGTGCCTGGAGCTCAGCGAGCAATCAGCCCCAGCATTTT. The chain joins TRBV30 to TRBJ1-5; D unclear. The CDR3 consists of 13 residues. Between the trimmed V and J ends, which lost 3 bases and 1 base, there was a span of 7 bases. Germline V CDR1 and CDR2: GTSNPN, SVGIG (reference sequence). Combining the CDR3 with reference TRBV30 and TRBJ1-5 gives the whole variable domain SQTIHQWPATLVQPVGSPLSLECTVEGTSNPNLYWYRQAAGRGLQLLFYSVGIGQISSEVPQNLSASRPQDRQFILSSKKLLLSDSGFYLCAWSSASNQPQHFGDGTRLSIL.

This chain's CDR3 is CASSDWTSIGNSPLHF. CDR3 sequence (DNA): TGCGCCAGCAGTGATTGGACTAGTATAGGTAATTCACCCCTCCACTTT. V gene TRBV10-2 combines with J gene TRBJ1-6; D is undetermined. This CDR3 is 16 amino acids long. Trimming left V 3 bases short and J 6 bases short, with 15 bases between. CDR1 WSHSY and CDR2 SAAADI come from the germline V gene.

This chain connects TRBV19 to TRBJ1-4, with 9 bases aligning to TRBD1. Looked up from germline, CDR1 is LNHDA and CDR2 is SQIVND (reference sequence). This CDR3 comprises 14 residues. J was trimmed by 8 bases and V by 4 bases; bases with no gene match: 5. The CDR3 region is CASSSGGQGEKLFF. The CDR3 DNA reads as TGTGCCAGTAGTAGCGGGGGACAGGGAGAAAAACTGTTTTTT.

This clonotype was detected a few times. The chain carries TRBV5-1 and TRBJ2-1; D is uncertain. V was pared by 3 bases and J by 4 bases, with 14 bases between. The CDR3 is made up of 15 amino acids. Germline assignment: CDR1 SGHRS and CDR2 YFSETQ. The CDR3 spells CASSSDENPYNEQFF. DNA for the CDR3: TGCGCCAGCAGCTCGGACGAGAACCCGTACAATGAGCAGTTCTTC.

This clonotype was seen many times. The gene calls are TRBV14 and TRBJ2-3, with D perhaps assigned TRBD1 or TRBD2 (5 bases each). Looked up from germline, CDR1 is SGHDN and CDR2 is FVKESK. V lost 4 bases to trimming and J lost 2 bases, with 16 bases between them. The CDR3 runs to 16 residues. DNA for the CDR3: TGTGCCAGCAGCCTATCCGGGACGGACAACACAGATACGCAGTATTTT. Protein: CASSLSGTDNTDTQYF. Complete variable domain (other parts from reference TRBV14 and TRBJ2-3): EAGVTQFPSHSVIEKGQTVTLRCDPISGHDNLYWYRRVMGKEIKFLLHFVKESKQDESGMPNNRFLAERTGGTYSTLKVQPAELEDSGVYFCASSLSGTDNTDTQYFGPGTRLTVL.

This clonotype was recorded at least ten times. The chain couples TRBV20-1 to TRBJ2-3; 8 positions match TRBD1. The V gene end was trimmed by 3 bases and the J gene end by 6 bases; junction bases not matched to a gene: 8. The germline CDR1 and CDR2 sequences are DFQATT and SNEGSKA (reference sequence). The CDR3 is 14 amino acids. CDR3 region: CSARAGDRPDTQYF. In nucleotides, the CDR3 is TGCAGTGCTAGGGCCGGGGACAGGCCGGATACGCAGTATTTT.